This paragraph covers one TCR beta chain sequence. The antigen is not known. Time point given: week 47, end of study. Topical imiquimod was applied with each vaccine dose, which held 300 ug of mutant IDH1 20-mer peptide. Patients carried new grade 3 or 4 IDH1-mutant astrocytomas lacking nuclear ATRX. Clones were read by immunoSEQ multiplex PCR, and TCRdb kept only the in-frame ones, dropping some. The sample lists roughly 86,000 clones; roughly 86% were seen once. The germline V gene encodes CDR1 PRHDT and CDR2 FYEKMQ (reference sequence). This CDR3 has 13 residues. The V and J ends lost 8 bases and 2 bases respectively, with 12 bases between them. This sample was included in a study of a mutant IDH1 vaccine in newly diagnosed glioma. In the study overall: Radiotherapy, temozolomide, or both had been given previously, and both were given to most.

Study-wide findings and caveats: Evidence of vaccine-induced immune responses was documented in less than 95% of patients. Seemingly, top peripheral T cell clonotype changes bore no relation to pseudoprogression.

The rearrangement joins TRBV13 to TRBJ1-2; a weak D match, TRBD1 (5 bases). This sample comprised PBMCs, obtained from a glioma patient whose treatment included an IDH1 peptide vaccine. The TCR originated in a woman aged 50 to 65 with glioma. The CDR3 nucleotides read TGTGCCAGCTCTCGGGGGAGGAACTATGGCTACACCTTC. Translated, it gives CASSRGRNYGYTF.